The 20 T cell receptor beta chains reported below all come from one sample, sequenced in a study of T cell changes during pregnancy in multiple sclerosis. Libraries were prepared by immunoSEQ multiplex PCR; TCRdb keeps only in-frame clonotypes and omits some of them. The sample includes 35,000 to 45,000 clones, roughly 91% of them seen just once. This sample comprised CD4+ T cells from peripheral blood mononuclear cells, obtained in the second trimester of pregnancy. Source of these receptors: a female donor in good health, enrolled as a control in a pregnancy study.

The rearrangement links TRBV6-5 to TRBJ1-6; D not certain. The CDR3 contains 16 residues. V was clipped by 4 bases and J by 0 bases, with 10 bases between them. Germline assignment: CDR1 MNHEY and CDR2 SVGAGI. The CDR3 region is CASSLLRSSYNSPLHF. CDR3 coding DNA: TGTGCCAGCAGTTTGCTAAGGAGCTCCTATAATTCACCCCTCCACTTT.

The rearrangement joins TRBV7-6 to TRBJ2-5, with 7 positions matching TRBD2. CDR1 and CDR2 from the germline V gene are SGHVS and FNYEAQ. The CDR3 is 19 amino acids. After removal of 4 bases from V and 5 bases from J, the junction contained 22 bases not matched to a gene. The CDR3 DNA reads as TGTGCCAGCAGCTGGTCCCTCGTCGAGTCTGCGGGAGTGTGGGAGACCCAGTACTTC. Residues: CASSWSLVESAGVWETQYF.

The chain links TRBV2 to TRBJ1-4, with TRBD1 matching 9 bases. The CDR3 runs 15 residues. Germline V CDR1 and CDR2: SNHLY, FYNNEI. Trimming at V came to 0 bases and at J to 5 bases, leaving 1 base not matched to a gene. The CDR3 nucleotides read TGTGCCAGCAGTGAAGCTGGGACAGGGAATGAAAAACTGTTTTTT. This codes for CASSEAGTGNEKLFF.

The chain links TRBV10-2 to TRBJ1-2; 10 bases are a match to TRBD1. The length of the CDR3 is 14 residues. Germline V gene lookup returns CDR1 WSHSY and CDR2 SAAADI. V dropped 2 bases and J dropped 4; count of bases not matched to a gene: 1. The CDR3 DNA follows: TGCGCCAGCAGTGAGGACAGGGGGCCCTATGGCTACACCTTC. Translating it yields CASSEDRGPYGYTF.

CDR3 protein: CASFSTRGNYGYTF. The CDR3 DNA reads as TGTGCCAGCTTCAGTACCAGGGGGAATTATGGCTACACCTTC. This chain joins TRBV6-1 and TRBJ1-2, with 7 bases that match TRBD1. CDR3 length: 14 residues. The germline V gene encodes CDR1 MNHNS and CDR2 SASEGT. Trimming at V came to 8 bases and at J to 5 bases, leaving 11 bases not matched to a gene.

The chain uses TRBV6-5 and TRBJ2-1, with 13 nucleotides matching TRBD2. Germline CDR1 MNHEY, CDR2 SVGAGI. There are 15 residues in the CDR3. Losses at the gene ends were 6 bases for V and 9 bases for J; bases not matched to a gene: 8. CDR3 region: CASSILAGGPVEQFF. The CDR3 coding sequence is TGTGCCAGCAGCATACTAGCGGGAGGGCCGGTTGAGCAGTTCTTC.

V and J are TRBV5-1 and TRBJ2-1; possibly TRBD2 for D (6 bases). From germline, CDR1 is SGHRS and CDR2 YFSETQ. Deletions cut 0 bases from V and 5 bases from J, with 15 bases between. The CDR3 consists of 16 residues. The CDR3 DNA sequence: TGCGCCAGCAGCTTGGGTTATCGGACTATGGACAATGAGCAGTTCTTC. As protein: CASSLGYRTMDNEQFF. Based on the CDR3 plus reference TRBV5-1 and TRBJ2-1, the full variable domain is KAGVTQTPRYLIKTRGQQVTLSCSPISGHRSVSWYQQTPGQGLQFLFEYFSETQRNKGNFPGRFSGRQFSNSRSEMNVSTLELGDSALYLCASSLGYRTMDNEQFFGPGTRLTVL.

The chain links TRBV7-8 to TRBJ2-5; the match to TRBD2 covers 7 bases. V dropped 8 bases and J dropped 5; count of bases not matched to a gene: 8. The length of the CDR3 is 13 residues. Per the germline V gene, CDR1 is SGHVS and CDR2 is FQNEAQ. In nucleotides, the CDR3 is TGTGCCAGCTATGGGGGGGGATCGGAGACCCAGTACTTC. Translating gives CASYGGGSETQYF.

With respect to this clone: The junction and the germline gene differ at one end; a read error may be behind it. The rearrangement uses TRBV7-3 and TRBJ2-7; 9 bases map to TRBD2. The CDR3 is made up of 12 amino acids. The germline V gene has CDR1 SGHTA and CDR2 FQGTGA. The CDR3 region has the DNA TGTGCCAGCAGCCCCTCGACTAGCGGCCCTACATTC. Protein sequence: CASSPSTSGPTF.

The V and J genes are TRBV6-1 and TRBJ1-5; 8 nucleotides line up with TRBD1. V dropped 3 bases and J dropped 6; count of bases not matched to a gene: 7. Per germline, CDR1 MNHNS and CDR2 SASEGT. The CDR3 has 15 residues. This chain's CDR3 is CASSEGTGITQPQHF. In nucleotides, the CDR3 is TGTGCCAGCAGTGAGGGGACAGGTATCACTCAGCCCCAGCATTTT.

The chain carries TRBV28 and TRBJ2-7; 9 nucleotides line up with TRBD1. The germline V gene has CDR1 MDHEN and CDR2 SYDVKM. V trimming: 2 bases; J trimming: 3 bases; junction bases outside the gene matches: 2. The CDR3 covers 14 residues. The CDR3 sequence is CASSLDRGYYEQYF. The CDR3 bases are TGTGCCAGCAGTTTAGACAGGGGGTACTACGAGCAGTACTTC.

This clone is labeled medium-sized. The gene calls are TRBV29-1 and TRBJ2-7; D perhaps matches TRBD2 (6 bases). The CDR3 runs to 14 residues. CDR1 is SQVTM and CDR2 is ANQGSEA in the germline V gene. V lost 7 bases and J 7 bases, leaving 23 bases between the germline ends. Here the CDR3 reads CSAAGTATYGEQYF. In DNA, the CDR3 is TGCAGCGCCGCTGGGACTGCAACCTACGGGGAGCAGTACTTC.

V usage is TRBV7-9 and J usage is TRBJ1-5, with unresolved D. V dropped 1 base and J dropped 13 bases, with 8 bases sitting between them. Germline lookup yields CDR1 SEHNR and CDR2 FQNEAQ (reference sequence). CDR3 length: 11 amino acids. DNA for the CDR3: TGTGCCAGCAGCTTAGGGCTCTCTCAGCATTTT. Translated, it gives CASSLGLSQHF.

This chain uses TRBV19 with TRBJ1-5; weak D call: TRBD1 (5 bases). CDR3 length: 16 amino acids. Germline loops: CDR1 LNHDA, CDR2 SQIVND (reference sequence). V lost 4 bases and J lost 3, with 16 bases in between. CDR3 amino acids: CASSSPAQANNQPQHF. For the CDR3, the DNA is TGTGCCAGTAGTAGTCCGGCACAGGCCAACAATCAGCCCCAGCATTTT.

This clone has just one count. The chain combines TRBV5-1 with TRBJ2-2; 12 bases map to TRBD2. This CDR3 spans 15 amino acids. With V trimmed by 2 bases and J by 5 bases, 1 base remained unmatched. The germline gives CDR1 SGHRS, CDR2 YFSETQ. CDR3 residues: CASSFLAGGTGELFF. CDR3 bases: TGCGCCAGCAGCTTTCTAGCGGGAGGGACCGGGGAGCTGTTTTTT.

A word on this clone: One end of the junction is discordant with germline, which a read error may explain. J is TRBJ2-7 and V is TRBV7-7; D is unresolved. The CDR3 contains 14 residues. CDR1 is SSHAT and CDR2 is FNYEAQ in the germline V gene (reference sequence). This chain's CDR3 is CASSRDQAAYEQYF. Here the CDR3 DNA reads TGTGCTAGCAGCCGAGACCAGGCCGCGTACGAGCAGTACTTC.

V and J are TRBV4-1 and TRBJ2-3; 14 positions match TRBD2. The CDR3 runs to 17 residues. Germline V lookup: CDR1 MGHRA, CDR2 YSYEKL. The junction had 7 bases not matched to a gene; V was cut back by 4 bases and J by 4 bases. As DNA, the CDR3 is TGCGCCAGCAGCCCAGGGACTAGCGGGGGTTCATCAGATACGCAGTATTTT. This codes for CASSPGTSGGSSDTQYF.

The gene calls are TRBV7-2 and TRBJ2-7, with D possibly being TRBD2 (6 bases). Germline V CDR1 and CDR2: SGHTA, FQGNSA. The CDR3 sequence is 14 residues long. Trimming pared 2 bases from V and 4 bases from J, leaving 12 bases between. This chain's CDR3 is CASSLRAGRYEQYF. CDR3 in DNA: TGTGCCAGCAGCTTACGTGCGGGAAGGTACGAGCAGTACTTC.

A few counts support this clone. V is TRBV19 and J is TRBJ1-1; maybe TRBD1 (6 bases). The CDR3 length is 12 residues. The V end was cut by 9 bases, the J end by 2 bases, with 10 bases between. Germline lookup yields CDR1 LNHDA and CDR2 SQIVND (reference sequence). In DNA form, the CDR3 reads TGTGCCAGCGGACAGCCCAACACTGAAGCTTTCTTT. Amino acids: CASGQPNTEAFF. Drawing the rest from reference TRBV19 and TRBJ1-1, the complete variable domain is DGGITQSPKYLFRKEGQNVTLSCEQNLNHDAMYWYRQDPGQGLRLIYYSQIVNDFQKGDIAEGYSVSREKKESFPLTVTSAQKNPTAFYLCASGQPNTEAFFGQGTRLTVV.

The sample holds one count of this clone. J is TRBJ2-3 and V is TRBV2; D possibly corresponds to TRBD2 (5 bases). Per germline, CDR1 SNHLY and CDR2 FYNNEI. The V gene lost 3 bases and the J gene lost 7 bases, with 8 bases spanning the gap. The CDR3 contains 12 residues. CDR3 in amino acids: CASSEDWNTQYF. The CDR3 bases are TGTGCCAGCAGTGAGGACTGGAATACGCAGTATTTT.